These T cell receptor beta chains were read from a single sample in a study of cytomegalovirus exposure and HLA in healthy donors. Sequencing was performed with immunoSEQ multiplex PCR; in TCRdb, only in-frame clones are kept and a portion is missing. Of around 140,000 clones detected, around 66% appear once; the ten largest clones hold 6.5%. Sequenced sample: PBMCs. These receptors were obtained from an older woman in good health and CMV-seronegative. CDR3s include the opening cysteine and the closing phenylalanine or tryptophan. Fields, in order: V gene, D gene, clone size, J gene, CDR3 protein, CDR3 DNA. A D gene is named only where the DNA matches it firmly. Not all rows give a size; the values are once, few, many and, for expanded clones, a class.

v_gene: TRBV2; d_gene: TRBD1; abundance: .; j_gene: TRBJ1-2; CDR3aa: CASSGTGTSHGYTF; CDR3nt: TGTGCCAGCAGTGGGACAGGGACCTCCCATGGCTACACCTTC
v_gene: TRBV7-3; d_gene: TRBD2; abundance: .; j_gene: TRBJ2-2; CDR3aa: CASSASSGRTGELFF; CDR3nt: TGTGCCAGCAGCGCATCTAGCGGGAGGACCGGGGAGCTGTTTTTT
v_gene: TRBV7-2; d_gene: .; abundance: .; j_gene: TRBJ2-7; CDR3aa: CASSLAQMSEQYF; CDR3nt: TGTGCCAGCAGCTTAGCCCAAATGTCCGAGCAGTACTTC
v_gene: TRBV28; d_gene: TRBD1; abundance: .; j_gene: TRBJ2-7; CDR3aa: CASGHRGNSYEQYF; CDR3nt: TGTGCCAGCGGACACAGGGGTAACTCCTACGAGCAGTACTTC
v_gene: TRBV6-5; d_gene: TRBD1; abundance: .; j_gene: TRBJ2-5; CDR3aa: CASKMTGQETQYF; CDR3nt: TGTGCCAGCAAAATGACAGGGCAAGAGACCCAGTACTTC
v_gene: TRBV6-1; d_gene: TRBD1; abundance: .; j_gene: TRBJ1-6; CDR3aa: CASSGQGGSPLHF; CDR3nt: TGTGCCAGCAGTGGACAGGGAGGTTCACCCCTCCACTTT
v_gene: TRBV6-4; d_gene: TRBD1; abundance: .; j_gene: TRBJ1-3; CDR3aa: CASSDNRGLGNTIYF; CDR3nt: TGTGCCAGCAGTGACAACAGGGGGCTCGGAAACACCATATATTTT
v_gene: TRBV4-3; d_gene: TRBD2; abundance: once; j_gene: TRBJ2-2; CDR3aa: CASSLQGTSGNTGELFF; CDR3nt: TGCGCCAGCAGCCTTCAGGGGACTAGCGGCAACACCGGGGAGCTGTTTTTT
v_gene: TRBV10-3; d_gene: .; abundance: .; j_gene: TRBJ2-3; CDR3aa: CAISGGGGTDTQYF; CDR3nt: TGTGCCATCAGTGGAGGAGGAGGGACAGATACGCAGTATTTT
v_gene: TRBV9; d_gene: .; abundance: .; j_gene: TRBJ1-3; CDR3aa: CASSAQDSGNTIYF; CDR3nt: TGTGCCAGCAGCGCCCAGGACTCTGGAAACACCATATATTTT
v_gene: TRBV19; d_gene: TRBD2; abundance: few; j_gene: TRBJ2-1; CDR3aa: CASAVAGAWANYNEQFF; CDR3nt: TGTGCCAGTGCCGTAGCGGGAGCTTGGGCGAACTACAATGAGCAGTTCTTC
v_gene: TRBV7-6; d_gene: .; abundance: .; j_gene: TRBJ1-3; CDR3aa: CASSLGGGGNTIYF; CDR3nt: TGTGCCAGCAGCTTAGGGGGCGGCGGTAACACCATATATTTT
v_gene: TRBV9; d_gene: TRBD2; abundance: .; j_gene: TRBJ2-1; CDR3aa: CASTRGTSGTLYEQFF; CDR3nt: TGTGCCAGCACCCGCGGGACTAGCGGGACTCTGTATGAGCAGTTCTTC
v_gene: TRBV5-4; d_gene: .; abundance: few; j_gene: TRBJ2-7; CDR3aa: CASSLSSREQYF; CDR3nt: TGTGCCAGCAGCTTGTCGTCACGGGAGCAGTACTTC
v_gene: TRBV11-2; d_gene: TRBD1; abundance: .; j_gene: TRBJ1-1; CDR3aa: CASSPDRVTEAFF; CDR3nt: TGTGCCAGCAGCCCGGACAGGGTCACTGAAGCTTTCTTT
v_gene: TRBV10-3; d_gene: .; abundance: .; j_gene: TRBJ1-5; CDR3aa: CAISEGLGGGNQPQHF; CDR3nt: TGTGCCATCAGTGAGGGTCTGGGGGGGGGAAATCAGCCCCAGCATTTT
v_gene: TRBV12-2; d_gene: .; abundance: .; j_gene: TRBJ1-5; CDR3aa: CASRLSGRANQPQHF; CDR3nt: TGTGCAAGTCGCTTATCAGGGCGTGCGAATCAGCCCCAGCATTTT
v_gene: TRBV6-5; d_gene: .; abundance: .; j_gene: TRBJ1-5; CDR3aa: CASSDGRGNQPQHF; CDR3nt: TGTGCCAGCAGTGATGGGAGGGGCAATCAGCCCCAGCATTTT
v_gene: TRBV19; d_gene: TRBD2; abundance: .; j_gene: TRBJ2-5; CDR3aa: CASGPGTSGQETQYF; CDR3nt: TGTGCCAGTGGGCCCGGGACTAGCGGACAAGAGACCCAGTACTTC
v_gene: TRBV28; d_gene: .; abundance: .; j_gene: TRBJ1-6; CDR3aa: CASRPGRGVSPLHF; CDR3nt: TGTGCCAGCAGACCCGGGAGAGGTGTATCACCCCTCCACTTT
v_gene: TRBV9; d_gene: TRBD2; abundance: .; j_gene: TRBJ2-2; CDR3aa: CASSVGPGLETGELFF; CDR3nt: TGTGCCAGCAGCGTAGGACCGGGACTAGAGACCGGGGAGCTGTTTTTT
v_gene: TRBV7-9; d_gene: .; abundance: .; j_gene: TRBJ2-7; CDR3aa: CASSLGGAGGGSSYEQYF; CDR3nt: TGTGCCAGCAGCTTAGGGGGGGCGGGCGGGGGCTCTTCCTACGAGCAGTACTTC
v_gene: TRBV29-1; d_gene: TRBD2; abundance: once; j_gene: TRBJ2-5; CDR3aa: CSVALAGGRGETQYF; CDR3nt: TGCAGCGTTGCGCTAGCGGGGGGCCGGGGGGAGACCCAGTACTTC
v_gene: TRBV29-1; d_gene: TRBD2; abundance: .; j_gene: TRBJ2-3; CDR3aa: CSVEDFGGMGTDTQYF; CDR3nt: TGCAGCGTTGAAGATTTCGGGGGGATGGGCACAGATACGCAGTATTTT